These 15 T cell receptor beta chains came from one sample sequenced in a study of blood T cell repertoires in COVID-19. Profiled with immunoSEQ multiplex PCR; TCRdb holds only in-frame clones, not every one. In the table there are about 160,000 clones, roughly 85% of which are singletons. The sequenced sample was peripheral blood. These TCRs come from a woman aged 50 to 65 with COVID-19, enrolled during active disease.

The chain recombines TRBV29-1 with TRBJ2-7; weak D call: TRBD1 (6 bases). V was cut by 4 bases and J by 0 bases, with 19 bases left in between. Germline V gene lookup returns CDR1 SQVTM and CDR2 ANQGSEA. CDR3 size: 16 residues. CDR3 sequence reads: CSVVGGQTTLSYEQYF. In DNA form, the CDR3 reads TGCAGCGTTGTCGGAGGACAGACCACTCTCTCCTACGAGCAGTACTTC.

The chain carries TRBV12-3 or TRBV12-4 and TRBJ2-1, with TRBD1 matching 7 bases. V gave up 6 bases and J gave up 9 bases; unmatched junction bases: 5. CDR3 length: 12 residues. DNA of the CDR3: TGTGCCAGCAGCGGGACAGTTGTTGAGCAGTTCTTC. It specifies CASSGTVVEQFF.

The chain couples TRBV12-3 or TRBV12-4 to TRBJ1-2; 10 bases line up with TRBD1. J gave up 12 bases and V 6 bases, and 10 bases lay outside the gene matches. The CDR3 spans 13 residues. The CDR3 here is CASSLRQGAGDTF. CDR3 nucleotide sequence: TGTGCCAGCAGCCTAAGACAGGGGGCCGGGGACACCTTC.

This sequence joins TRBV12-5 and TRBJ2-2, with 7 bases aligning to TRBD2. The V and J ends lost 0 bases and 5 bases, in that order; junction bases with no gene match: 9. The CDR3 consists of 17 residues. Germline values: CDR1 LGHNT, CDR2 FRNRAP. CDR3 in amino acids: CASGLVQLVRETGELFF. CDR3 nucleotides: TGTGCTAGTGGTTTGGTACAGTTAGTGCGGGAGACCGGGGAGCTGTTTTTT.

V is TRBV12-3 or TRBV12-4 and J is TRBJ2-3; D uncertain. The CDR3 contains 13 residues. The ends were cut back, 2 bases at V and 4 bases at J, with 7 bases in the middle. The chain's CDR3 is CASSLFGADTQYF. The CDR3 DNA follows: TGTGCCAGCAGTTTATTCGGTGCAGATACGCAGTATTTT.

CDR3 in amino acids: CASSGSSTGNYEQYF. The CDR3 region has the DNA TGTGCCAGCAGCGGAAGCTCGACAGGGAACTACGAGCAGTACTTC. The chain joins TRBV7-9 to TRBJ2-7; 7 bases are shared with TRBD1. Trimming took 5 bases from V and 3 from J; bases not matched to a gene: 10. CDR3 length equals 15 residues. Germline loops: CDR1 SEHNR, CDR2 FQNEAQ (reference sequence).

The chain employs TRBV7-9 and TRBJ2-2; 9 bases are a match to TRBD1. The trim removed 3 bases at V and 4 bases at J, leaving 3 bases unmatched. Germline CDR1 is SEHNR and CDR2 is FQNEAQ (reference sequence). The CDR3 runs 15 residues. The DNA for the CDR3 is TGTGCCAGCAGCTTCCGGACAGGGGTCACCGGGGAGCTGTTTTTT. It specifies CASSFRTGVTGELFF.

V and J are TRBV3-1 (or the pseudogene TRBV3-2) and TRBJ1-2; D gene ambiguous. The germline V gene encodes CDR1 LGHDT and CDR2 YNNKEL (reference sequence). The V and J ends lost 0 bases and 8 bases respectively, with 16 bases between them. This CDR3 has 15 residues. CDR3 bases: TGTGCCAGCAGCCAAGATACAGCCCTTCCTGGGGGCTACACCTTC. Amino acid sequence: CASSQDTALPGGYTF.

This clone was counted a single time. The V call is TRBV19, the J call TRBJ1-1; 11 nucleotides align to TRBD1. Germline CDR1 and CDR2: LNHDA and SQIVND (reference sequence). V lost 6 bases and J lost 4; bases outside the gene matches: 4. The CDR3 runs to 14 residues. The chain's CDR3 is CASRRDRGSTEAFF. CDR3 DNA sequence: TGTGCCAGTAGAAGGGACAGGGGGAGCACTGAAGCTTTCTTT.

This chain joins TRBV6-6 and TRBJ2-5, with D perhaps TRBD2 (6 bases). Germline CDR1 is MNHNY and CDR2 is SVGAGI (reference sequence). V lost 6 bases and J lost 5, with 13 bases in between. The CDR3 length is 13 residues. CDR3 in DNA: TGTGCCAGCAGCAACCCGGGGGTCGAGACCCAGTACTTC. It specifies CASSNPGVETQYF.

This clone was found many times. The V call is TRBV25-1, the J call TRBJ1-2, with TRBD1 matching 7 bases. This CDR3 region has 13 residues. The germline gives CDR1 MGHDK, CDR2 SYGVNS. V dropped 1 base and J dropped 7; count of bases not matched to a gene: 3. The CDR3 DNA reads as TGTGCCAGCAGTGAATCCGGGACAGTTGGCTACACCTTC. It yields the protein CASSESGTVGYTF.

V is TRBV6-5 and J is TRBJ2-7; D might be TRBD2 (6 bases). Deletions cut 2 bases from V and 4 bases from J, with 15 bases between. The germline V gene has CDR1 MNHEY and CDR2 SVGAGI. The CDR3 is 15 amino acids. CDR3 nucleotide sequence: TGTGCCAGCAGTTACGGTTGGGGGGTCTCTTACGAGCAGTACTTC. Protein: CASSYGWGVSYEQYF.

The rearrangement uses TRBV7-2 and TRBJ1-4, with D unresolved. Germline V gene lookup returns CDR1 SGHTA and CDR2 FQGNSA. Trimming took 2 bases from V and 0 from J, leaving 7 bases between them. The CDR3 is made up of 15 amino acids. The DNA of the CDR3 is TGTGCCAGCAGCTTATTACAAACAACTAATGAAAAACTGTTTTTT. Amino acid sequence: CASSLLQTTNEKLFF.

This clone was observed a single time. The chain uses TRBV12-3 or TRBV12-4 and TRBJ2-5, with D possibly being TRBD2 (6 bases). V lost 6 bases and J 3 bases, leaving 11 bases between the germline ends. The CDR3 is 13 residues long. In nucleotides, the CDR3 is TGTGCCAGCAGAAAAGGGACTGAAGAGACCCAGTACTTC. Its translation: CASRKGTEETQYF.

The CDR3 DNA is TGTGCCAGTAGTATCCCAGCGAACACCGGGGAGCTGTTTTTT. It translates to CASSIPANTGELFF. This chain connects TRBV19 to TRBJ2-2, with no clear D. The germline V gene has CDR1 LNHDA and CDR2 SQIVND (reference sequence). CDR3 size: 14 residues. Trimming cost V 3 bases and J 0 bases, with 5 bases left between them.